Listed here are 15 T cell receptor beta chains from one sample, sequenced in a study of blood T cell repertoires in COVID-19. Clones were read by immunoSEQ multiplex PCR, and TCRdb kept only the in-frame ones, dropping some. This sample has about 380,000 clones, with around 85% found just once. Sample: peripheral blood. Source of these receptors: a woman between 18 and 30 years old with acute or convalescent COVID-19.

The rearrangement joins TRBV11-2 to TRBJ2-5, with 7 positions matching TRBD2. The CDR3 totals 16 residues. After removal of 5 bases from V and 4 bases from J, the junction contained 13 bases not matched to a gene. Germline assignment: CDR1 SGHAT and CDR2 FQNNGV. CDR3 amino acids: CASSPASRGGSETQYF. The CDR3, as DNA: TGTGCCAGCAGCCCGGCCAGCCGGGGAGGGTCAGAGACCCAGTACTTC.

The V gene is TRBV23-1, the J gene TRBJ1-1; maybe TRBD1 (6 bases). TRBV23-1 is an ORF, with its function uncertain. V lost 6 bases to trimming and J lost 1 base, with 21 bases between them. The CDR3 contains 17 residues. Here the CDR3 DNA reads TGCGCCAGCAGCCTCTCCCCCGAGACAGGACAGAACACTGAAGCTTTCTTT. This sequence encodes CASSLSPETGQNTEAFF.

This chain uses TRBV7-9 with TRBJ2-3; the match to TRBD1 covers 8 bases. The germline V gene encodes CDR1 SEHNR and CDR2 FQNEAQ (reference sequence). The CDR3 runs 15 residues. V was pared by 4 bases and J by 4 bases, with 7 bases of the junction left unmatched. CDR3 bases: TGTGCCAGCAGCTCCGGACAGGGTGGAGCAGATACGCAGTATTTT. This gives the protein CASSSGQGGADTQYF.

The chain couples TRBV27 to TRBJ2-1; 12 bases line up with TRBD1. Looked up from germline, CDR1 is MNHEY and CDR2 is SMNVEV (reference sequence). CDR3 length: 15 residues. Unmatched junction bases numbered 4, after V lost 3 bases and J lost 7 bases. The CDR3 protein is CASSFGTGGLNEQFF. CDR3 nucleotides: TGTGCCAGCAGTTTTGGGACAGGGGGCTTAAATGAGCAGTTCTTC.

The chain recombines TRBV3-1 (or the pseudogene TRBV3-2) with TRBJ2-7, with a weak D call TRBD2 (6 bases). CDR1 is LGHDT, CDR2 YNNKEL, per germline (reference sequence). This CDR3 spans 13 amino acids. V lost 3 bases and J lost 0, with 6 bases in between. CDR3 loop: CASSQRDSYEQYF. The CDR3 DNA follows: TGTGCCAGCAGCCAGCGGGACTCCTACGAGCAGTACTTC.

This clone has only one observation. The chain joins TRBV3-1 (or the pseudogene TRBV3-2) to TRBJ1-6, with 8 nucleotides matching TRBD1. V dropped 0 bases and J dropped 8; count of bases not matched to a gene: 3. This CDR3 contains 15 residues. Germline assignment: CDR1 LGHDT and CDR2 YNNKEL (reference sequence). The CDR3 sequence is CASSQEPGGYSPLHF. The DNA for the CDR3 is TGTGCCAGCAGCCAAGAGCCAGGGGGCTATTCACCCCTCCACTTT.

This clone was seen ten or more times. This chain links TRBV5-1 with TRBJ1-1; maybe TRBD1 (6 bases). Germline V gene data show CDR1 as SGHRS and CDR2 as YFSETQ. This CDR3 region has 14 residues. Trimming stripped 4 bases from V and 4 bases from J, with 14 bases between. The CDR3, as DNA: TGCGCCAGCAGCGTTGGCGGACAGACCACTGAAGCTTTCTTT. The encoded protein is CASSVGGQTTEAFF.

The DNA for the CDR3 is TGTGCCAGTAACAATAGGGGGGGCACTGAAGCTTTCTTT. The encoded protein is CASNNRGGTEAFF. The chain combines TRBV19 with TRBJ1-1; D is perhaps TRBD1 (6 bases). Germline lookup yields CDR1 LNHDA and CDR2 SQIVND (reference sequence). Trimming cost V 7 bases and J 4 bases, with 13 bases left between them. The CDR3 spans 13 residues.

A few counts support this clone. The rearrangement joins TRBV5-1 to TRBJ2-2; TRBD2 matches at 9 bases. V gave up 0 bases and J gave up 5 bases; unmatched junction bases: 2. The CDR3 is made up of 15 amino acids. Germline V gene lookup returns CDR1 SGHRS and CDR2 YFSETQ. For the CDR3, the DNA is TGCGCCAGCAGCTTGGGACTAGCGGCAACCGGGGAGCTGTTTTTT. Its translation: CASSLGLAATGELFF.

This clone showed up just once. CDR3 in DNA: TGTGCCAGCAGCTTAGGTAGCGGGAGTATTTACGAGCAGTACTTC. This sequence encodes CASSLGSGSIYEQYF. J is TRBJ2-7 and V is TRBV7-9, with 9 bases fitting TRBD2. This CDR3 comprises 15 residues. V was pared by 1 base and J by 4 bases, with 5 bases of the junction left unmatched. CDR1 SEHNR and CDR2 FQNEAQ come from the germline V gene (reference sequence).

V is TRBV5-6 and J is TRBJ1-5; possibly TRBD1 for D (6 bases). The V end was cut by 4 bases, the J end by 7 bases, with 18 bases between. The CDR3 length is 15 residues. From germline, CDR1 is SGHDT and CDR2 YYEEEE. The CDR3 spells CASSTRSGAGQPQHF. The CDR3 nucleotides are TGTGCCAGCAGCACGCGTTCAGGGGCCGGGCAGCCCCAGCATTTT.

The gene calls are TRBV19 and TRBJ2-7, with 9 bases fitting TRBD1. From germline, CDR1 is LNHDA and CDR2 SQIVND (reference sequence). The CDR3 runs to 14 residues. Trimming at V came to 5 bases and at J to 2 bases, leaving 4 bases not matched to a gene. The CDR3 bases are TGTGCCAGTAGTGTTGGGACAGGGACCTACGAGCAGTACTTC. Its protein is CASSVGTGTYEQYF.

The V gene is TRBV19, the J gene TRBJ2-3, with D tentatively TRBD2 (5 bases). The V and J ends lost 5 bases and 5 bases respectively, with 11 bases between them. CDR1 and CDR2 (germline): LNHDA, SQIVND (reference sequence). This CDR3 is 13 amino acids long. CDR3 protein: CASSARVRDTQYF. Here the CDR3 DNA reads TGTGCCAGTAGTGCGAGGGTCAGAGATACGCAGTATTTT. Filled out from reference TRBV19 and TRBJ2-3, the complete variable domain reads DGGITQSPKYLFRKEGQNVTLSCEQNLNHDAMYWYRQDPGQGLRLIYYSQIVNDFQKGDIAEGYSVSREKKESFPLTVTSAQKNPTAFYLCASSARVRDTQYFGPGTRLTVL.

This clone was seen a few times. The V call is TRBV3-1 (or the pseudogene TRBV3-2), the J call TRBJ2-7; D remains unclear. V shed 0 bases and J shed 3 bases, with 12 bases lying between them. This CDR3 region has 15 residues. The germline V gene encodes CDR1 LGHDT and CDR2 YNNKEL (reference sequence). CDR3 sequence reads: CASSQEPASNYEQYF. CDR3 in DNA: TGTGCCAGCAGCCAAGAACCAGCGTCTAACTACGAGCAGTACTTC.

The chain joins TRBV5-6 to TRBJ1-2, with 11 bases that match TRBD1. Germline V gene data show CDR1 as SGHDT and CDR2 as YYEEEE. This CDR3 is built from 15 residues. Losses at the gene ends were 4 bases for V and 7 bases for J; bases not matched to a gene: 9. CDR3 DNA sequence: TGTGCCAGCAGCGGACAGACCGGGACAGGGGGTGGCTACACCTTC. Amino acids: CASSGQTGTGGGYTF.